The 23 T cell receptor beta chains below come from one sample, sequenced in a study of T cells expressing NK-cell markers (dated by TCRdb to 2019 to 2021). Receptors were amplified or captured by 5' RACE. This sample was sequenced with an Illumina HiSeq 2000. TCRdb reprocessed the sequencing reads and holds a single record per CDR3 protein sequence, with no DNA. The table for this sample records 150,000 to 200,000 distinct CDR3 sequences. Of the sample, 18% is held by the ten largest clones. Sequenced material: blood T cells: a sorted CD56 or NKG2C T cell subset, CD4+ or CD8+ T cells, or bulk PBMC T cells (not recorded which). The receptors were gathered from a woman between 18 and 69 years old in good health.

This rearrangement joins TRBV5-1 to TRBJ2-5; the D call from TCRdb, TRBD1, cannot be confirmed without DNA. The germline V gene encodes CDR1 SGHRS and CDR2 YFSETQ. The CDR3 spans 15 residues. The CDR3 sequence is CASRIDSRSGETQYF.

The chain couples TRBV20-1 to TRBJ2-1; TCRdb gives TRBD1 as the D gene, but with no DNA this cannot be confirmed. The CDR3 runs to 14 residues. Germline CDR1 is DFQATT and CDR2 is SNEGSKA (reference sequence). The chain's CDR3 is CSARRDRGLGEQFF.

The chain recombines TRBV3-1 with TRBJ1-6; absent DNA, TCRdb's TRBD1 call cannot be checked. The CDR3 extends over 14 amino acids. Germline values: CDR1 LGHDT, CDR2 YNNKEL (reference sequence). Here the CDR3 reads CASSHQGVNSPLHF. Full variable domain (rest looked up from reference TRBV3-1 and TRBJ1-6): DTAVSQTPKYLVTQMGNDKSIKCEQNLGHDTMYWYKQDSKKFLKIMFSYNNKELIINETVPNRFSPKSPDKAHLNLHINSLELGDSAVYFCASSHQGVNSPLHFGNGTRLTVT.

V gene TRBV27 combines with J gene TRBJ2-1; the D gene TCRdb calls, TRBD2, cannot be checked with no DNA. From germline, CDR1 is MNHEY and CDR2 SMNVEV (reference sequence). CDR3 size: 16 residues. CDR3 amino acids: CASSSGTSGGKGEQFF.

The chain uses TRBV20-1 and TRBJ1-1; TCRdb outputs TRBD1, but without DNA this stays unchecked. The CDR3 is 16 residues long. Germline lookup yields CDR1 DFQATT and CDR2 SNEGSKA (reference sequence). This chain's CDR3 is CSARDGLKGQRTEAFF.

This chain connects TRBV9 to TRBJ2-5; there is no DNA to check the TCRdb D call of TRBD1. CDR1 is SGDLS and CDR2 is YYNGEE in the germline V gene. This CDR3 region has 16 residues. The CDR3 reads CASSVGWQGAGETQYF.

This clonotype counts as medium-sized (0.01 to 0.1%) by frequency. The rearrangement joins TRBV12-3 or TRBV12-4 to TRBJ1-5; TCRdb selects TRBD1, and the lack of DNA leaves this call unchecked. The CDR3 loop spans 13 amino acids. CDR3 in amino acids: CASSSTGNQPQHF.

The chain joins TRBV5-5 to TRBJ2-2; TCRdb selects TRBD1, and the lack of DNA leaves this call unchecked. The CDR3 totals 18 residues. The germline V gene has CDR1 SGHKS and CDR2 YYEKEE (reference sequence). CDR3 protein: CASRRFGTGGSNTGELFF.

The V and J genes are TRBV6-1 and TRBJ2-2; TCRdb selects TRBD1, and the lack of DNA leaves this call unchecked. This CDR3 has 15 residues. Germline values: CDR1 MNHNS, CDR2 SASEGT. Here the CDR3 reads CASSLRTGPTGELFF.

This chain links TRBV4-1 with TRBJ1-5. This CDR3 has 14 residues. CDR1 and CDR2 (germline): MGHRA, YSYEKL. CDR3: CASSTTVRGQPQHF.

The chain combines TRBV6-5 with TRBJ1-5. The CDR3 has 14 residues. The germline gives CDR1 MNHEY, CDR2 SVGAGI. CDR3 amino acids: CASSYGRYNQPQHF.

The chain recombines TRBV18 with TRBJ2-1; TCRdb returns TRBD1, unconfirmable since there is no DNA. The CDR3 runs 17 residues. In germline, CDR1 is KGHSH, CDR2 LQKENI. CDR3 amino acids: CASSRTGNRGGYNEQFF.

The chain couples TRBV20-1 to TRBJ2-2; the D gene TCRdb calls, TRBD1, cannot be checked with no DNA. CDR3 length: 15 residues. The V gene's germline CDR1 is DFQATT and CDR2 SNEGSKA (reference sequence). CDR3: CSARTTGGGTGELFF.

The chain carries TRBV10-3 and TRBJ1-1; TCRdb's D call of TRBD1 is untestable without DNA. Germline V gene data show CDR1 as ENHRY and CDR2 as SYGVKD. The CDR3 covers 15 residues. CDR3 loop: CAISEPTLGQIEAFF.

The V call is TRBV7-2, the J call TRBJ1-3; no DNA is available, so the TRBD1 call from TCRdb remains unchecked. CDR1 is SGHTA and CDR2 is FQGNSA in the germline V gene. The CDR3 is made up of 13 amino acids. CDR3 in amino acids: CASSLGAGRDIYF.

The V call is TRBV12-3 or TRBV12-4, the J call TRBJ1-1. The CDR3 covers 13 residues. CDR3 amino acids: CASSLILGTEAFF.

The chain has TRBV3-1 and TRBJ2-7; TCRdb selects TRBD1, and the lack of DNA leaves this call unchecked. This CDR3 is built from 17 residues. CDR1 is LGHDT and CDR2 is YNNKEL in the germline V gene (reference sequence). Here the CDR3 reads CASSQEITGQGAVEQYF.

The chain is built from TRBV20-1 and TRBJ1-1; checking the TCRdb D call of TRBD1 is not possible without DNA. CDR1 DFQATT and CDR2 SNEGSKA come from the germline V gene (reference sequence). CDR3 length equals 13 residues. CDR3 sequence: CSAVQGMNTEAFF.

The chain is built from TRBV9 and TRBJ2-7; TCRdb's assignment of TRBD1 cannot be checked, as there is no DNA. This CDR3 comprises 15 residues. Germline values: CDR1 SGDLS, CDR2 YYNGEE. The CDR3 loop reads CASSVEASGAGEQYF.

The chain joins TRBV15 to TRBJ2-4; there is no DNA to check the TCRdb D call of TRBD1. CDR1 and CDR2 from the germline V gene are LNHNV and YYDKDF (reference sequence). The CDR3 is made up of 17 amino acids. The CDR3 is CATSRLQGQGAVDIQYF.

The V and J genes are TRBV7-6 and TRBJ2-2. The CDR3 runs to 14 residues. CDR1 is SGHVS, CDR2 FNYEAQ, per germline. Here the CDR3 reads CASSPVSNTGELFF.

The V and J genes are TRBV24-1 and TRBJ2-7; TCRdb names TRBD1, which stays unverified in the absence of DNA. CDR3 length: 13 residues. CDR1 is KGHDR, CDR2 SFDVKD, per germline. The CDR3 reads CAPSYRWKSEQYF.

The chain recombines TRBV7-9 with TRBJ1-1; the TRBD1 assignment by TCRdb is unverifiable without DNA. CDR1 SEHNR and CDR2 FQNEAQ come from the germline V gene (reference sequence). The CDR3 covers 15 residues. The CDR3 reads CASSLGGQVNTEAFF.